This is a list of T cell receptor beta chains from one sample in a study of T cell responses to AZD1222 COVID-19 vaccine. The method was immunoSEQ multiplex PCR; TCRdb's version includes in-frame clones alone and lacks a portion of them. The sample consists of fewer than 200,000 clones, almost 95% of them appearing once. The sample here was peripheral blood, taken on day 0 of AZD1222 vaccination. The receptor source for this set is an adult in good health. Both conserved end residues are part of each CDR3. Each record gives: clone size, CDR3 length, D gene, V gene, J gene, CDR3 DNA, CDR3 protein. A D gene is named only where the DNA matches it firmly. The listing skips clone size in some rows; elsewhere it reads once, few, many or a size class.

abundance: -
len: 16
d_gene: -
v_gene: TRBV19
j_gene: TRBJ1-1
CDR3nt: TGTGCCAGTAGTCAGGGTAGCTCGGTTTTGAACACTGAAGCTTTCTTT
CDR3aa: CASSQGSSVLNTEAFF

abundance: -
len: 12
d_gene: -
v_gene: TRBV9
j_gene: TRBJ2-2
CDR3nt: TGTGCCAGCAGCGTTTATAGCGGGGAGCTGTTTTTT
CDR3aa: CASSVYSGELFF

abundance: -
len: 13
d_gene: -
v_gene: TRBV5-1
j_gene: TRBJ1-2
CDR3nt: TGCGCCAGCAGGCGAACAGGTCGTGGAGGCTACACCTTC
CDR3aa: CASRRTGRGGYTF

abundance: few
len: 13
d_gene: TRBD2
v_gene: TRBV6-1
j_gene: TRBJ2-1
CDR3nt: TGTGCCAGCAGTGAAGGGGATAGCGGGGAGCAGTTCTTC
CDR3aa: CASSEGDSGEQFF

abundance: -
len: 15
d_gene: -
v_gene: TRBV6-5
j_gene: TRBJ1-1
CDR3nt: TGTGCCAGCAGTTCCACGGGTTTCCCTAACACTGAAGCTTTCTTT
CDR3aa: CASSSTGFPNTEAFF

abundance: -
len: 13
d_gene: TRBD1
v_gene: TRBV12-3/TRBV12-4
j_gene: TRBJ2-2
CDR3nt: TGTGCCAGCAGCCTCGGGACAGTCGGGGAGCTGTTTTTT
CDR3aa: CASSLGTVGELFF

abundance: -
len: 11
d_gene: -
v_gene: TRBV27
j_gene: TRBJ1-1
CDR3nt: TGTGCCGCCCACTCGAACACTGAAGCTTTCTTT
CDR3aa: CAAHSNTEAFF

abundance: -
len: 15
d_gene: -
v_gene: TRBV2
j_gene: TRBJ1-5
CDR3nt: TGTGCCAGCAATCGAAGGGGAAATAGCAATCAGCCCCAGCATTTT
CDR3aa: CASNRRGNSNQPQHF

abundance: once
len: 13
d_gene: TRBD1
v_gene: TRBV29-1
j_gene: TRBJ2-3
CDR3nt: TGCAGCGTCCGGCACAGGGGATCCGATACGCAGTATTTT
CDR3aa: CSVRHRGSDTQYF

abundance: -
len: 15
d_gene: -
v_gene: TRBV11-2
j_gene: TRBJ1-2
CDR3nt: TGTGCCAGCAGCCCCTTGGGGGGAGGTCACTATGGCTACACCTTC
CDR3aa: CASSPLGGGHYGYTF

abundance: -
len: 16
d_gene: -
v_gene: TRBV5-1
j_gene: TRBJ1-6
CDR3nt: TGCGCCAGCAGCTTGGGGGCCCTATTGGGGAATTCACCCCTCCACTTT
CDR3aa: CASSLGALLGNSPLHF

abundance: -
len: 16
d_gene: -
v_gene: TRBV9
j_gene: TRBJ2-3
CDR3nt: TGTGCCAGCAGCCCAAGGGACATAACCTTCACAGATACGCAGTATTTT
CDR3aa: CASSPRDITFTDTQYF

abundance: -
len: 14
d_gene: TRBD1
v_gene: TRBV19
j_gene: TRBJ1-2
CDR3nt: TGTGCCAGTAGTATAGGAGGGACAGACTATGGCTACACCTTC
CDR3aa: CASSIGGTDYGYTF

abundance: -
len: 12
d_gene: -
v_gene: TRBV7-2
j_gene: TRBJ1-2
CDR3nt: TGTGCCAGCAGCTTAACATTCTATGGCTACACCTTC
CDR3aa: CASSLTFYGYTF

abundance: -
len: 15
d_gene: TRBD1
v_gene: TRBV9
j_gene: TRBJ1-1
CDR3nt: TGTGCCAGCAGCACCTCCGGGACAGGGGACACTGAAGCTTTCTTT
CDR3aa: CASSTSGTGDTEAFF